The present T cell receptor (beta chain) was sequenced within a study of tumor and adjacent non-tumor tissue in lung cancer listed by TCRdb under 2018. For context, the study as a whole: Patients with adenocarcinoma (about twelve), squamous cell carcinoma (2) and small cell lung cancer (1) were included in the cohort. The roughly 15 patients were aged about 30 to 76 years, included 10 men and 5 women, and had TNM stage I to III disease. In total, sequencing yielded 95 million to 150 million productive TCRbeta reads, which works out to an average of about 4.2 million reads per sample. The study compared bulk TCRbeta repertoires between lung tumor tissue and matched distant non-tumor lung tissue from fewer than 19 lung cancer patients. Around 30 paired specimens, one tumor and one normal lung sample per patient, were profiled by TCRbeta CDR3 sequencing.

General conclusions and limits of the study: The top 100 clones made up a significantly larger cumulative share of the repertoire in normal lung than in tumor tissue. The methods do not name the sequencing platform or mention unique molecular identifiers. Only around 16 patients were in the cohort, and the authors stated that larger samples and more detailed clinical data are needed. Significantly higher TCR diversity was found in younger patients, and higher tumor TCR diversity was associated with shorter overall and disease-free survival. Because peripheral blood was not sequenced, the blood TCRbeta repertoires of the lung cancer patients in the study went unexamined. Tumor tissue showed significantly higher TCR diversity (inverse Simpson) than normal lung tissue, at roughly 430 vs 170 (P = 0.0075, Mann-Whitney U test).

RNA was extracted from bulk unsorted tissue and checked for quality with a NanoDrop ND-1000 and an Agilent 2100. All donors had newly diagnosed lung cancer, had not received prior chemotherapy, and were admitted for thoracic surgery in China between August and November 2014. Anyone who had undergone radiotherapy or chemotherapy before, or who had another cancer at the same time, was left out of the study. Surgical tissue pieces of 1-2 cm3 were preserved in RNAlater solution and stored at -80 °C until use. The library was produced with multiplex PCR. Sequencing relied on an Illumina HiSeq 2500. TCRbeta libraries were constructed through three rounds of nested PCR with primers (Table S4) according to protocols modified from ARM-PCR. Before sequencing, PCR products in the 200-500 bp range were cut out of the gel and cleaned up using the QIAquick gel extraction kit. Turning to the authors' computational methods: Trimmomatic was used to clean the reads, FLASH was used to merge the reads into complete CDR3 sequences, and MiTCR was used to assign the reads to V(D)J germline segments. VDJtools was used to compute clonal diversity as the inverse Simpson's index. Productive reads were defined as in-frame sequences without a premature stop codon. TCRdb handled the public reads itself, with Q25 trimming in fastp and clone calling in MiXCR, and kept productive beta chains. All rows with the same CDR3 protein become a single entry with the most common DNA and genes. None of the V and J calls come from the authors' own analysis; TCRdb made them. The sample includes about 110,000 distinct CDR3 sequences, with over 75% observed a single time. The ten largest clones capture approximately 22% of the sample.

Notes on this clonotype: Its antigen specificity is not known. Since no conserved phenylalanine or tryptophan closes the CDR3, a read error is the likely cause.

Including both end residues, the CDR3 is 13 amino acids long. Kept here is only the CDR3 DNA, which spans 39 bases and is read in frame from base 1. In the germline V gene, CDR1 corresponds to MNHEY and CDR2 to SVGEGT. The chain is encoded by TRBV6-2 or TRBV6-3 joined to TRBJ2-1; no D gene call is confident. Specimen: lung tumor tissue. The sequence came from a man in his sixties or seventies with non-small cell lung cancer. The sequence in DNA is TGTACCAGCAGTTCGAGAGTACGCAATGAGCAGTTCCTC. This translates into CTSSSRVRNEQFL.